A single sample gave rise to the 8 T cell receptor beta chains below, sequenced in a study of cytomegalovirus exposure and HLA in healthy donors. PCR used 60 Vbeta primers and 13 Jbeta primers. Sequenced by immunoSEQ multiplex PCR; TCRdb stores in-frame clones only, minus some. This listing includes 100,000 to 150,000 clones. Sequenced material: PBMCs. These receptors all stem from a woman aged 40 to 50 in good health and CMV-seropositive.

The genes are TRBV30 and TRBJ1-4; unclear D gene. Per germline, CDR1 GTSNPN and CDR2 SVGIG (reference sequence). This CDR3 comprises 14 residues. V shed 3 bases and J shed 4 bases, with 12 bases lying between them. CDR3 residues: CAWSWGVGNEKLFF. The CDR3 region has the DNA TGTGCCTGGAGCTGGGGAGTGGGTAATGAAAAACTGTTTTTT.

The J gene is TRBJ2-7, the V gene TRBV7-2; 11 bases are a match to TRBD2. This CDR3 spans 16 amino acids. The J segment lost 3 bases and the V segment lost 1 base, leaving 5 bases of the junction unmatched. Germline V gene data show CDR1 as SGHTA and CDR2 as FQGNSA. The DNA for the CDR3 is TGTGCCAGCAGCTTAGTCGGGACTAGCGGCAGCTACGAGCAGTACTTC. Amino acids: CASSLVGTSGSYEQYF. The complete variable domain, with remaining parts taken from reference TRBV7-2 and TRBJ2-7, reads GAGVSQSPSNKVTEKGKDVELRCDPISGHTALYWYRQSLGQGLEFLIYFQGNSAPDKSGLPSDRFSAERTGGSVSTLTIQRTQQEDSAVYLCASSLVGTSGSYEQYFGPGTRLTVT.

This chain links TRBV28 with TRBJ2-1; D not resolved. Trimming shortened V by 5 bases and J by 8 bases, and 13 bases separated the two germline ends. This CDR3 is built from 13 residues. Germline V gene sequence: CDR1 MDHEN, CDR2 SYDVKM. CDR3 nucleotides: TGTGCCAGCAGTCCAAGCCCCATGGATGAGCAGTTCTTC. It yields the protein CASSPSPMDEQFF.

The chain combines TRBV28 with TRBJ1-5; 9 bases match TRBD1. Germline V lookup: CDR1 MDHEN, CDR2 SYDVKM. The V gene end was trimmed by 6 bases and the J gene end by 3 bases; junction bases not matched to a gene: 15. The CDR3 consists of 18 residues. The CDR3 region is CASRRQGVLRGDNQPQHF. The DNA for the CDR3 is TGTGCCAGCAGGAGACAGGGGGTTTTGAGGGGTGACAATCAGCCCCAGCATTTT.

The chain carries TRBV11-2 and TRBJ2-1; D unresolved. V shed 5 bases and J shed 3 bases, with 8 bases lying between them. Germline V gene lookup returns CDR1 SGHAT and CDR2 FQNNGV. This CDR3 region has 13 residues. CDR3 in amino acids: CASSRPLYNEQFF. Written as DNA, the CDR3 is TGTGCCAGCAGCCGTCCCCTCTACAATGAGCAGTTCTTC.

The chain uses TRBV5-1 and TRBJ2-3; 9 positions match TRBD2. Germline loops: CDR1 SGHRS, CDR2 YFSETQ. Losses at the gene ends were 4 bases for V and 2 bases for J; bases not matched to a gene: 8. The CDR3 runs 16 residues. The chain's CDR3 is CASSPVSGRLTDTQYF. For the CDR3, the DNA is TGCGCCAGCAGCCCGGTTAGCGGGAGACTCACAGATACGCAGTATTTT.

The rearrangement uses TRBV19 and TRBJ2-1; 8 positions match TRBD2. The ends lost 1 base at V and 6 bases at J; junction bases unmatched: 11. The CDR3 loop spans 17 amino acids. Germline V gene data show CDR1 as LNHDA and CDR2 as SQIVND (reference sequence). The chain's CDR3 is CASSIVGRLAGGNEQFF. The CDR3 coding sequence is TGTGCCAGTAGTATAGTCGGCCGCCTAGCGGGCGGCAATGAGCAGTTCTTC.

V and J are TRBV14 and TRBJ1-5; D is uncertain. CDR1 is SGHDN and CDR2 is FVKESK in the germline V gene. The V end lost 1 base, the J end lost 0 bases, and 7 bases lay between the germline ends. The CDR3 runs to 15 residues. In nucleotides, the CDR3 is TGTGCCAGCAGCCAAGGGTCCGGTAGCAATCAGCCCCAGCATTTT. Amino acids: CASSQGSGSNQPQHF.